This paragraph covers one T cell receptor (beta chain) sequence. No antigen is known for it. Sequencing was at deep level. TCRdb's table, derived via immunoSEQ multiplex PCR, lists solely in-frame clones and lacks some. The sample shows 500,000 or so clones, 90% to 97% of them seen only once. This sample is drawn from a study of shared clonotypes between healthy human individuals. Looking at the study overall: For every donor, three CD4 naive, three CD4 memory, two CD8 naive and one CD8 memory plates were used. Broader study findings: Naive subsets, compared against memory subsets, generally had larger estimated richness values.

CD4+ cells yielded CD45RA+ naive and CD45RA-negative memory subsets. Sequenced: naive CD4+ T cells sorted from blood. The subset was: CD45RA+ positively selected. The receptor comes from a woman aged 25-40 years in good health.

The CDR3 sequence is CSVVGVGHEAFF. CDR3 sequence (DNA): TGCAGCGTTGTAGGGGTGGGGCATGAAGCTTTCTTT. The chain carries TRBV29-1 and TRBJ1-1, with D perhaps matching TRBD1 (5 bases). The length of the CDR3 is 12 residues. V shed 4 bases and J shed 7 bases, with 13 bases lying between them. Germline CDR1 reads SQVTM; CDR2 reads ANQGSEA. Filled out from reference TRBV29-1 and TRBJ1-1, the complete variable domain reads SAVISQKPSRDICQRGTSLTIQCQVDSQVTMMFWYRQQPGQSLTLIATANQGSEATYESGFVIDKFPISRPNLTFSTLTVSNMSPEDSSIYLCSVVGVGHEAFFGQGTRLTVV.